The 2 T cell receptor beta chains reported below all come from one sample, sequenced in a study of blood T cell repertoires in COVID-19. Method: immunoSEQ multiplex PCR; TCRdb's copy keeps in-frame clones and lacks some. Among approximately 280,000 clones, 70% to 90% were seen once, and the ten largest hold 5% to 6.5%. Sample: peripheral blood. The receptors were sampled from a man aged 45-60 years with active or convalescent COVID-19.

CDR3 DNA: TGTGCCAGCAGTGTCTCGACTAGCGGGACTGAGCAGTTCTTC. Translating gives CASSVSTSGTEQFF. The gene calls are TRBV6-4 and TRBJ2-1; TRBD2 aligns across 11 bases. Germline V gene lookup returns CDR1 MRHNA and CDR2 SNTAGT. The CDR3 totals 14 residues. Trimming at V came to 4 bases and at J to 9 bases, leaving 5 bases not matched to a gene.

The chain joins TRBV7-3 to TRBJ2-1, with D tentatively TRBD1 (6 bases). The germline CDR1 and CDR2 sequences are SGHTA and FQGTGA. The germline V and J ends were trimmed by 3 bases and 5 bases, with 8 bases remaining between them. This CDR3 has 13 residues. DNA of the CDR3: TGTGCCAGCAGCTTCGGGACACACAATGAGCAGTTCTTC. Protein: CASSFGTHNEQFF.